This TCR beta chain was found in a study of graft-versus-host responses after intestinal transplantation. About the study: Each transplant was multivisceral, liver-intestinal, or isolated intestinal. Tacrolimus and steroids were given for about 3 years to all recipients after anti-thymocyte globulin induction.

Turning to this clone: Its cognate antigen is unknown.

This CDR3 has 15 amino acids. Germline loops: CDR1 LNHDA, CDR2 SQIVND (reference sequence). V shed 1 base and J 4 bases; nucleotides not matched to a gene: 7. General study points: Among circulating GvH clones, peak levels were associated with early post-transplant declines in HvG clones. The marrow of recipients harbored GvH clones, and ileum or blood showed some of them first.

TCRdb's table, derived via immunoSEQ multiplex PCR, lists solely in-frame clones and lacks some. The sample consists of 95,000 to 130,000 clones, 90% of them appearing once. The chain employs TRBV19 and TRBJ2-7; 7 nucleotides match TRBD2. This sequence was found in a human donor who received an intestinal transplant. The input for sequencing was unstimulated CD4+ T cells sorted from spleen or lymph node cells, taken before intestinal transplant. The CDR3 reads CASSIVAGDSYEQYF. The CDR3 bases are TGTGCCAGTAGTATAGTAGCGGGCGACTCATACGAGCAGTACTTC.